This T cell receptor (beta chain) emerged from a study of blood T cell repertoires in COVID-19. Study information: COVID-19 samples from acute and convalescent phases originated in the United States, Italy and Spain.

Authors' methods: By means of reference gene primer amplification, nucleated cell counts were estimated. The table came from immunoSEQ multiplex PCR; TCRdb's copy has only in-frame clones and leaves some out. That table furnishes V, J and clone size, whereas the DNA furnished D and trimming. The sample consists of tens of thousands of clones, 86% of them appearing once. This receptor was obtained from a woman of 80 years or more in a cohort sampled during active or convalescent COVID-19. The material sequenced was peripheral blood.

CDR3 amino acids: CASHQYSGRSTDTQYF. The CDR3 nucleotides are TGTGCCAGCCACCAATATAGCGGGAGGTCCACAGATACGCAGTATTTT. The V and J genes are TRBV27 and TRBJ2-3; 10 nucleotides match TRBD2. The CDR3 has 16 residues. Germline V gene data show CDR1 as MNHEY and CDR2 as SMNVEV (reference sequence). Trimming cost V 8 bases and J 2 bases; bases outside gene matches: 10.